A single sample gave rise to the 6 T cell receptor beta chains below, sequenced in a study of blood T cell repertoires in COVID-19. Sequencing used immunoSEQ multiplex PCR; TCRdb keeps in-frame clones, though not all of them. The sample carries 150,000 to 200,000 clones, over 75% recorded once. Specimen: peripheral blood. The receptor set was obtained from a man in his 70s with active or convalescent COVID-19.

J is TRBJ2-3 and V is TRBV9, with 8 bases fitting TRBD1. The CDR3 is 15 amino acids. The V gene end was trimmed by 0 bases and the J gene end by 3 bases; junction bases not matched to a gene: 3. The germline V gene has CDR1 SGDLS and CDR2 YYNGEE. The CDR3 DNA follows: TGTGCCAGCAGCGTAGACGGACAGGGTACAGATACGCAGTATTTT. Amino acid sequence: CASSVDGQGTDTQYF.

V and J are TRBV5-8 and TRBJ1-6; no reliable D call. Trimming removed 7 bases from V and 0 bases from J, with 5 bases in between. This CDR3 has 13 amino acids. The germline gives CDR1 SGHTS, CDR2 YDEGEE. The CDR3, as DNA: TGTGCCAGCGGGAGCTCCTATAATTCACCCCTCCACTTT. This sequence encodes CASGSSYNSPLHF.

In this sample, this clone turned up once. The chain couples TRBV18 to TRBJ1-1, with TRBD1 matching over 8 bases. CDR1 KGHSH and CDR2 LQKENI come from the germline V gene. The J segment lost 3 bases and the V segment lost 2 bases, leaving 2 bases of the junction unmatched. The CDR3 consists of 14 residues. The CDR3 nucleotides are TGTGCCAGCTCACCAGGGGGACAGGACACTGAAGCTTTCTTT. It translates to CASSPGGQDTEAFF.

The V and J genes are TRBV6-5 and TRBJ1-1, with 9 bases lining up with TRBD1. The germline V gene has CDR1 MNHEY and CDR2 SVGAGI. CDR3 length: 13 residues. The J segment lost 1 base and the V segment lost 8 bases, leaving 2 bases of the junction unmatched. CDR3 nucleotides: TGTGCCAGCCAACAGGGGGCGAACACTGAAGCTTTCTTT. It yields the protein CASQQGANTEAFF.

The chain recombines TRBV6-1 with TRBJ2-2; 8 bases align to TRBD2. CDR3 length: 16 residues. Trimming cost V 2 bases and J 6 bases; bases outside gene matches: 8. The germline CDR1 and CDR2 sequences are MNHNS and SASEGT. The CDR3 bases are TGTGCCAGCAGTGAAATCGGGAGGGCCTTGCCCGGGGAGCTGTTTTTT. This translates into CASSEIGRALPGELFF.

J is TRBJ2-1 and V is TRBV5-1, with 10 bases matching TRBD2. The CDR3 loop spans 14 amino acids. CDR1 SGHRS and CDR2 YFSETQ come from the germline V gene. The J segment lost 10 bases and the V segment lost 2 bases, leaving 6 bases of the junction unmatched. The CDR3 loop is CASSLGTSVDEQFF. The CDR3 coding sequence is TGCGCCAGCAGCTTAGGGACTAGCGTTGACGAGCAGTTCTTC. The full variable domain, rest sourced from reference TRBV5-1 and TRBJ2-1, is KAGVTQTPRYLIKTRGQQVTLSCSPISGHRSVSWYQQTPGQGLQFLFEYFSETQRNKGNFPGRFSGRQFSNSRSEMNVSTLELGDSALYLCASSLGTSVDEQFFGPGTRLTVL.